This T cell receptor (beta chain) is drawn from a study of vaccination effects on CD4 cells after COVID-19. Study-level results: Marked clonal contraction of infection- and vaccine-induced clones was seen late after vaccination.

The assay was immunoSEQ multiplex PCR, and TCRdb's table has in-frame clones only and misses some. The table shows around 19,000 clones, with approximately 70% occurring only once. The germline CDR1 and CDR2 sequences are LGHDT and YNNKEL (reference sequence). CDR3 size: 15 residues. Trimming took 4 bases from V and 0 from J, leaving 10 bases between them. Regarding this clone: Its target is not known.

Antigen-specific CD4+ T cells expanded by the ViraFEST assay with viral peptide pools were then sequenced. Isolating CD4+ T cells followed more than eight days of culture. None of these healthy vaccinees had been infected with SARS-CoV-2 before vaccination. Researchers swapped half the medium for IL-2 medium on both days 3 and 7. The source material was CD4+ T cells from PBMCs cultured with HCoV-NL63 spike peptides, sampled before COVID-19 vaccination. The chain uses TRBV3-1 (or the pseudogene TRBV3-2) and TRBJ1-3; no clear D. The TCR originated in a human donor who received a COVID-19 vaccine. The CDR3 sequence: CASSPRPSSGNTIYF. The CDR3 DNA sequence: TGTGCCAGCAGCCCCCGACCAAGCTCTGGAAACACCATATATTTT.